This T cell receptor (beta chain) emerged from a study of T cell clones after liver transplantation. Sequenced by immunoSEQ multiplex PCR; TCRdb stores in-frame clones only, minus some. The sample comprises 18,000 or so clones, roughly nine tenths of which are singletons, and 10% to 15% rests with the top ten. CDR3 length equals 13 residues. Germline CDR1 SQVTM, CDR2 ANQGSEA. Trimming shortened V by 3 bases and J by 3 bases, and 11 bases separated the two germline ends. Material: CD8+ T cells from blood, obtained approximately 45 months after liver transplant. This sequence originates from a human patient who received a liver transplant. Some T cells may be transferred from the graft donor. This rearrangement joins TRBV29-1 to TRBJ1-2, with D maybe TRBD1 (6 bases). The CDR3 here is CSVEAGTYYGYTF. Written as DNA, the CDR3 is TGCAGCGTTGAGGCCGGGACATACTATGGCTACACCTTC.